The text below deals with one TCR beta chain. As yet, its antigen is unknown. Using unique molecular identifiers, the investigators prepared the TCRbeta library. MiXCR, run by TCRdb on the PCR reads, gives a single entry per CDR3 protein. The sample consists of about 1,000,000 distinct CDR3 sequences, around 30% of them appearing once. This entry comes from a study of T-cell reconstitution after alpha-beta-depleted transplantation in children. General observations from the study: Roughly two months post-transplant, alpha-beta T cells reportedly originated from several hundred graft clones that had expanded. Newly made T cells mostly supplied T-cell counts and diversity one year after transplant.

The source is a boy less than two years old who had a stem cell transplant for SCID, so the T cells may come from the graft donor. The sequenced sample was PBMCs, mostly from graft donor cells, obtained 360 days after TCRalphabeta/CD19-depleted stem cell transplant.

This chain's CDR3 is CAWRTRQGPYGYTF. CDR3 in DNA: TGTGCCTGGAGAACGCGTCAGGGCCCCTATGGCTACACCTTC. This chain links TRBV30 with TRBJ1-2, with D possibly TRBD1 on 5 matching bases. Germline lookup yields CDR1 GTSNPN and CDR2 SVGIG (reference sequence). Trimming pared 3 bases from V and 4 bases from J, leaving 15 bases between. The CDR3 is 14 amino acids.